The 19 T cell receptor beta chains presented below share a single source sample, sequenced in a study of T cells after yellow fever vaccination. MiXCR was run by TCRdb on the 5' RACE reads, yielding one entry per CDR3 protein. The sample holds approximately 250,000 distinct CDR3 sequences, around 5.2% seen once. The sample consisted of CD4+ T cells sorted from PBMCs, taken on the day of the yellow fever booster vaccination. The receptor source for this set is a man aged 18-30 years who received the YFV17D yellow fever vaccine.

CDR3 in DNA: TGCAGTACCTATCGGGACAGCCCGAGGACCGGGGAGCTGTTTTTT. Protein sequence: CSTYRDSPRTGELFF. The V gene is TRBV20-1, the J gene TRBJ2-2; TRBD1 matches 7 bases. V was clipped by 8 bases and J by 5 bases; unmatched bases: 14. Germline values: CDR1 DFQATT, CDR2 SNEGSKA (reference sequence). The CDR3 is made up of 15 amino acids.

This clonotype was counted between two and nine times. The chain joins TRBV6-2 or TRBV6-3 to TRBJ2-1; 7 bases match TRBD1. The CDR3 has 13 residues. The V gene end was trimmed by 6 bases and the J gene end by 3 bases; junction bases not matched to a gene: 2. The germline V gene encodes CDR1 MNHEY and CDR2 SVGEGT. CDR3 amino acids: CASRPGGYNEQFF. The CDR3 DNA follows: TGTGCCAGCAGACCAGGGGGCTACAATGAGCAGTTCTTC.

The sample holds a few counts of this clonotype. This chain joins TRBV12-3 or TRBV12-4 and TRBJ2-1; TRBD1 might be the D (5 bases). V lost 0 bases and J 3 bases, leaving 12 bases between the germline ends. The CDR3 runs to 16 residues. Here the CDR3 reads CASSLAWGGSYNEQFF. In nucleotides, the CDR3 is TGTGCCAGCAGTTTAGCCTGGGGCGGTAGCTACAATGAGCAGTTCTTC.

In its sample, this clonotype was seen many times. The rearrangement uses TRBV4-1 and TRBJ1-6, with TRBD1 identical over 10 bases. This CDR3 is built from 17 residues. The germline V gene has CDR1 MGHRA and CDR2 YSYEKL. V trimming: 4 bases; J trimming: 10 bases; junction bases outside the gene matches: 13. The CDR3 spells CASSPAPGQGYPSPLHF. CDR3 nucleotide sequence: TGCGCCAGCAGCCCAGCCCCGGGACAGGGGTATCCGTCACCCCTCCACTTT.

This clonotype was seen at least ten times. This sequence joins TRBV6-5 and TRBJ2-3; 10 bases align to TRBD2. This CDR3 is 15 amino acids long. CDR1 and CDR2 from the germline V gene are MNHEY and SVGAGI. V was clipped by 7 bases and J by 6 bases; unmatched bases: 10. In DNA form, the CDR3 reads TGTGCCAGCACCCGAAGCGGGGGGGCCGGGGATACGCAGTATTTT. Translating it yields CASTRSGGAGDTQYF.

The chain links TRBV25-1 to TRBJ1-2; the D is unclear. Deletions cut 0 bases from V and 0 bases from J, with 8 bases between. Germline-derived CDR1 and CDR2 are MGHDK and SYGVNS. This CDR3 contains 15 residues. Written as DNA, the CDR3 is TGTGCCAGCAGTGAATATTCTTCGGCTAACTATGGCTACACCTTC. Its translation is CASSEYSSANYGYTF.

This clonotype occurred a few times. The rearrangement links TRBV5-4 to TRBJ2-5; TRBD2 might be the D (6 bases). V shed 3 bases and J shed 1 base, with 10 bases lying between them. Germline V gene sequence: CDR1 SGHNT, CDR2 YYREEE (reference sequence). This CDR3 spans 14 amino acids. CDR3 sequence reads: CASSSRGSQETQYF. Written as DNA, the CDR3 is TGTGCCAGCAGCTCCCGGGGGAGCCAAGAGACCCAGTACTTC.

This clonotype was observed a few times. The chain recombines TRBV9 with TRBJ1-3; D not resolved. The CDR3 is 13 residues long. Germline CDR1 is SGDLS and CDR2 is YYNGEE. Trimming stripped 7 bases from V and 3 bases from J, with 11 bases between. The CDR3, as DNA: TGTGCCAGCGTAGAGGGTATTGGAAACACCATATATTTT. Encoded protein: CASVEGIGNTIYF.

This clonotype was counted only a few times. This rearrangement joins TRBV4-2 to TRBJ1-4; maybe TRBD1 (6 bases). There are 16 residues in the CDR3. CDR1 is LGHNA, CDR2 YNFKEQ, per germline. Trimming shortened V by 2 bases and J by 1 base, and 11 bases separated the two germline ends. CDR3 DNA: TGTGCCAGCAGCCAATTCACAGGGCTAACTAATGAAAAACTGTTTTTT. It is translated as CASSQFTGLTNEKLFF.

The chain has TRBV20-1 and TRBJ1-2, with no clear D. Germline values: CDR1 DFQATT, CDR2 SNEGSKA (reference sequence). The CDR3 extends over 15 amino acids. V shed 1 base and J shed 0 bases, with 12 bases lying between them. As DNA, the CDR3 is TGCAGTGCTAGAGCTACGGAACAGCCTAACTATGGCTACACCTTC. This translates into CSARATEQPNYGYTF.

This clonotype was observed a few times. The chain is built from TRBV3-1 and TRBJ2-6; D not certain. The CDR3 is 15 amino acids. CDR1 LGHDT and CDR2 YNNKEL come from the germline V gene (reference sequence). The germline V and J ends were trimmed by 0 bases and 0 bases, with 3 bases remaining between them. In nucleotides, the CDR3 is TGTGCCAGCAGCCAAGACAACTCTGGGGCCAACGTCCTGACTTTC. It specifies CASSQDNSGANVLTF.

There are a few counts of this clonotype. DNA of the CDR3: TGCGCCAGCAGTGCGGGACTAGCGGGGGAAGAGACCCAGTACTTC. Translation: CASSAGLAGEETQYF. The J gene is TRBJ2-5, the V gene TRBV10-1; 14 bases fit TRBD2. With V trimmed by 4 bases and J by 3 bases, 1 base remained unmatched. Germline lookup yields CDR1 WNHNN and CDR2 SYGVQD (reference sequence). The CDR3 consists of 15 residues.

There are many counts of this clonotype. This rearrangement joins TRBV5-5 to TRBJ2-3; TRBD2 agrees at 7 bases. Unmatched junction bases numbered 5, after V lost 7 bases and J lost 3 bases. In germline, CDR1 is SGHKS, CDR2 YYEKEE (reference sequence). CDR3 length: 13 amino acids. The CDR3 sequence: CASRTSGTDTQYF. The CDR3 bases are TGTGCCAGCCGGACTAGTGGGACAGATACGCAGTATTTT.

This clonotype was seen only a few times. The chain recombines TRBV20-1 with TRBJ2-3; D is unresolved. This CDR3 is built from 14 residues. Germline CDR1 reads DFQATT; CDR2 reads SNEGSKA (reference sequence). V dropped 1 base and J dropped 2 bases, with 10 bases sitting between them. CDR3 amino acids: CSARVDRTTDTQYF. CDR3 in DNA: TGCAGTGCTAGAGTCGACCGCACCACAGATACGCAGTATTTT.

This chain connects TRBV20-1 to TRBJ1-2; perhaps TRBD1 as D (6 bases). Germline V gene sequence: CDR1 DFQATT, CDR2 SNEGSKA (reference sequence). Trimming took 3 bases from V and 8 from J, leaving 16 bases between them. The CDR3 is 13 amino acids. The CDR3 sequence is CSASRAGVDGYTF. The CDR3 coding sequence is TGCAGTGCTAGTCGGGCAGGGGTAGACGGCTACACCTTC.

The chain employs TRBV27 and TRBJ2-5; a possible D gene is TRBD1 (6 bases). This CDR3 has 23 residues. Germline values: CDR1 MNHEY, CDR2 SMNVEV (reference sequence). Trimming left V 5 bases short and J 0 bases short, with 37 bases between. The CDR3 loop reads CASSHEDRSSPPRVPNNQETQYF. The CDR3 DNA reads as TGTGCCAGCAGTCACGAAGACAGGTCTTCCCCTCCCCGCGTCCCAAACAACCAAGAGACCCAGTACTTC.

This clonotype was counted only a few times. This chain connects TRBV2 to TRBJ2-7; 11 nucleotides line up with TRBD1. Germline CDR1 and CDR2: SNHLY and FYNNEI. V was pared by 8 bases and J by 3 bases, with 12 bases of the junction left unmatched. The CDR3 length is 16 residues. The CDR3: CASLLAPGTGGYEQYF. CDR3 nucleotides: TGTGCCAGCCTACTCGCTCCCGGGACAGGGGGCTACGAGCAGTACTTC.

This sequence joins TRBV6-2 or TRBV6-3 and TRBJ1-5, with 7 bases lining up with TRBD1. Germline V gene sequence: CDR1 MNHEY, CDR2 SVGEGT. The V segment lost 2 bases and the J segment 6 bases; nucleotides outside the gene matches: 7. CDR3 length equals 15 residues. The CDR3: CASSYRGRGVQPQHF. CDR3 coding DNA: TGTGCCAGCAGTTACAGGGGGCGCGGAGTTCAGCCCCAGCATTTT.

This clonotype was seen at least ten times. V is TRBV10-3 and J is TRBJ2-2; 8 bases align to TRBD1. The CDR3 consists of 17 residues. V shed 0 bases and J 0 bases; nucleotides not matched to a gene: 3. Germline assignment: CDR1 ENHRY and CDR2 SYGVKD. The CDR3 DNA reads TGTGCCATCAGTGAGTCTCAGGGGGCCGCGAACACCGGGGAGCTGTTTTTT. Translating it yields CAISESQGAANTGELFF.